This TCR beta chain derives from a study of blood T cell repertoires in COVID-19 (dated by TCRdb to the early 2020s). Background for the entire study: The collaborator samples originated in the United States, Italy and Spain and spanned the acute and convalescent phases of COVID-19. The sample metadata nearly always contained a de-identified subject ID, COVID-19 status, age in years and sex. HLA class I and class II types, where available, came from metadata supplied by the sample provider rather than from assay-based typing. The prospective study material was composed of cDNA or gDNA derived from T cells, B-cell-depleted T cells, or PBMCs. The samples were drawn from the first 160 participants of the ongoing ImmuneRACE study and from over 950 subjects provided by 6 global collaborators. A freely available public database, intended as a resource for researchers studying the immune response to SARS-CoV-2, is where the repertoires were released. Subjects who had been exposed to COVID-19, were actively infected with it, or had recovered from it provided the deeply sampled blood TCRbeta repertoires that made up the dataset. Paper-wide results and their limitations: Clinical and demographic metadata were provided uncurated, with the amount varying by source and participant.

The immunoSEQ Assay, a bias-controlled multiplex PCR, was used to amplify TCRbeta CDR3 regions from genomic DNA. From the authors' description of their analysis: Within the assay, amplification of reference gene primers was used to estimate how many nucleated cells each sample contained. Sequence reads were collapsed and filtered to measure the absolute abundance of every unique TCRbeta CDR3 rearrangement. Productive Simpson clonality was computed per sample as the square root of Simpson's diversity index over productive rearrangements. TCRdb stores this immuneACCESS table with in-frame sequences only. Part of the clones is absent; in the studies checked, under half of the shortfall reflects unresolved V genes, and no reason is known for the rest. V and J calls and clone size are those listed in that table; D and trimming were worked out from the DNA. In all, the sample holds 65,000 to 75,000 clones, and approximately 92% of those were seen once. Together, the top ten hold around 13% of the sample.

The germline V gene (reference sequence) specifies PRHDT as CDR1 and FYEKMQ as CDR2. CDR3 length: 14 amino acids, cysteine to phenylalanine. Only the CDR3 part of the read is kept: 42 bases, read in frame from the first base. The V end loses 5 bases and the J end loses 3 bases, and a stretch of 14 bases separates them. Collaborating institutions collected whole blood in K2EDTA tubes following their own protocols. Collaborator samples were shipped for TCRbeta analysis as frozen whole blood, isolated PBMCs, or DNA extracted from either sample type. About this clone: There is no known antigen for this receptor. Nothing much larger sits one base from this clone, and base qualities are not available.

The clonotype was recovered from a human donor with active COVID-19. The donor label of this sample is uncertain. The rearranged chain carries TRBV13 and TRBJ2-7; 6 matching bases give a weak D call of TRBD2. Sequenced input: peripheral blood. The sequence in DNA is TGTGCCAGCAGCCCCCGGCAGGAGGGCTACGAGCAGTACTTC. It is translated as CASSPRQEGYEQYF. Reference TRBV13 and TRBJ2-7 genes cover what lies past the CDR3, so the full variable domain is AAGVIQSPRHLIKEKRETATLKCYPIPRHDTVYWYQQGPGQDPQFLISFYEKMQSDKGSIPDRFSAQQFSDYHSELNMSSLELGDSALYFCASSPRQEGYEQYFGPGTRLTVT.